The present entry profiles one TCR beta chain with its context. The sample originates from a study of blood T cell repertoires in COVID-19. Study overall: The analysed material was cDNA or gDNA that came from T cells, B-cell-depleted T cells, or PBMCs.

In the authors' workflow: From reference gene primer amplification, estimates of nucleated cell counts were derived. Measured with immunoSEQ multiplex PCR; TCRdb has only the in-frame clones, and not every one. The V and J calls and clone size were taken over from that table, and D and trimming were inferred from the DNA. The sample has 300,000 to 400,000 clones, roughly 90% seen once; the top ten hold approximately 1%. Clinical histories supplied by participants themselves formed the basis of cohort assignment. The CDR3 extends over 15 amino acids. Germline CDR1 SGHKS, CDR2 YYEKEE (reference sequence). V was pared by 5 bases and J by 4 bases, with 11 bases of the junction left unmatched.

Sequencing input: PBMCs or T cells enriched from blood (not recorded which). The chain has TRBV5-5 and TRBJ1-2; 7 nucleotides match TRBD1. The TCR was taken from a woman in her thirties with acute COVID-19. The CDR3 loop reads CASSRLDRDVYGYTF. The CDR3 DNA follows: TGTGCCAGCAGTCGATTAGACAGGGACGTCTATGGCTACACCTTC.